These 8 T cell receptor beta chains originate from one sample sequenced in a study of quantifying T cell responses using KT2 cells (dated by TCRdb to 2015 to 2018). About the full investigation: RNA was DNase-treated and reverse transcribed with TCR alpha and beta constant-region primers, mostly using SuperScript III.

The method was UMI-ligation and nested PCR. For sequencing, an Illumina MiSeq was employed. Using T4 RNA ligase 1, a single-stranded oligonucleotide bearing the Illumina SP2 sequence plus a UMI was ligated onto the 3' end of the cDNA. PCR1 was run for 4 to 5 cycles (98 degrees C for 15 s, 69 degrees C for 30 s, 72 degrees C for 40 s), and an equimolar mix of RC1.1 and RC1.2, covering TRBC1 and TRBC2, was used as the beta primer. The public reads were reanalyzed by TCRdb: fastp trimming at Q25, MiXCR alignment, in-frame beta chains only. Rows with one shared CDR3 protein collapse into an entry with the most common genes and DNA. This sample lists approximately 41,000 distinct CDR3 sequences; over 15% were detected once. The top ten hold roughly two fifths of the sample. The sample comprised PBMCs spiked with cells of the T cell clone KT2. Receptors were obtained from a human donor.

CDR3: CSVVGETGFGTQYF. The CDR3, as DNA: TGCAGCGTTGTGGGGGAGACAGGTTTCGGGACCCAGTACTTC. The rearrangement links TRBV29-1 to TRBJ2-5; possibly TRBD1 for D (6 bases). Per the germline V gene, CDR1 is SQVTM and CDR2 is ANQGSEA. The length of the CDR3 is 14 residues. The germline V and J ends were trimmed by 4 bases and 7 bases, with 19 bases remaining between them.

This clonotype turned up a few times. The chain employs TRBV7-2 and TRBJ2-3, with 9 bases fitting TRBD1. The CDR3 spans 14 residues. V gave up 1 base and J gave up 4 bases; unmatched junction bases: 0. Germline CDR1 is SGHTA and CDR2 is FQGNSA. In DNA form, the CDR3 reads TGTGCCAGCAGCTTAGGGGACAGGGCAGATACGCAGTATTTT. This translates into CASSLGDRADTQYF.

This clonotype was seen ten or more times. The CDR3 bases are TGTGCCACCAGCAGCCGGGGAGGTAACAATGAGCAGTTCTTC. It specifies CATSSRGGNNEQFF. J is TRBJ2-1 and V is TRBV15, with a possible D match to TRBD2 (6 bases). V was clipped by 3 bases and J by 5 bases, with 11 bases between them. There are 14 residues in the CDR3. Germline CDR1 reads LNHNV; CDR2 reads YYDKDF (reference sequence).

This clonotype has a count of ten or more. The V gene is TRBV7-9, the J gene TRBJ2-3; 7 nucleotides agree with TRBD1. The CDR3 length is 17 residues. V was clipped by 4 bases and J by 0 bases; unmatched bases: 10. CDR1 is SEHNR and CDR2 is FQNEAQ in the germline V gene (reference sequence). CDR3 coding DNA: TGTGCCAGCAGCTCCGCCGAGACAGGGATTAGCACAGATACGCAGTATTTT. This codes for CASSSAETGISTDTQYF.

V gene TRBV30 combines with J gene TRBJ2-1; tentatively, D is TRBD1 or TRBD2 (5 bases each). Germline V CDR1 and CDR2: GTSNPN, SVGIG (reference sequence). The V end lost 3 bases, the J end lost 6 bases, and 12 bases lay between the germline ends. The CDR3 extends over 13 amino acids. In nucleotides, the CDR3 is TGTGCCTGGAGCGGGACGCCTCCCAATGAGCAGTTCTTC. This translates into CAWSGTPPNEQFF.

This clonotype was counted between two and nine times. The chain employs TRBV20-1 and TRBJ1-2; TRBD1 matches 11 bases. Germline V gives CDR1 DFQATT, CDR2 SNEGSKA (reference sequence). V dropped 5 bases and J dropped 3; count of bases not matched to a gene: 8. The CDR3 loop spans 15 amino acids. The CDR3 DNA reads as TGCAGTGCTGCGGACAGGGGGCACGGTTACTATGGCTACACCTTC. Translation gives CSAADRGHGYYGYTF.

This clonotype turned up a few times. This chain connects TRBV18 to TRBJ2-3, with TRBD1 identical over 9 bases. The CDR3 is made up of 16 amino acids. Unmatched junction bases numbered 5, after V lost 3 bases and J lost 1 base. CDR1 KGHSH and CDR2 LQKENI come from the germline V gene. The CDR3 DNA is TGTGCCAGCTCACCCAAACAGGGGGCGGGCACAGATACGCAGTATTTT. As protein: CASSPKQGAGTDTQYF.

This clonotype appeared many times. V usage is TRBV20-1 and J usage is TRBJ2-4; D is tentatively TRBD1 or TRBD2 (6 bases each). V lost 5 bases and J 0 bases, leaving 14 bases between the germline ends. Germline V gives CDR1 DFQATT, CDR2 SNEGSKA (reference sequence). The CDR3 runs 15 residues. The CDR3 loop is CSAFPRGLAKNIQYF. The CDR3 DNA follows: TGCAGTGCTTTCCCTCGGGGGCTAGCCAAAAACATTCAGTACTTC.